This TCR beta chain was profiled in a study of control samples from healthy donors and cancer patients. Only in-frame clones appear in the TCRdb table, and some are missing; sequencing was by immunoSEQ multiplex PCR. The data contain 70,000 to 100,000 clones, 90% to 95% of them singletons. The V end was cut by 4 bases, the J end by 4 bases, with 14 bases between. The length of the CDR3 is 15 residues. Looked up from germline, CDR1 is SGHNT and CDR2 is YYREEE (reference sequence). The sample was blood. The chain recombines TRBV5-4 with TRBJ2-2, with a tentative D call TRBD2 (5 bases). The sequence derives from a man aged 45-65 years in good health. This chain's CDR3 is CASSKGLGSTGELFF. The CDR3 DNA is TGTGCCAGCAGCAAGGGCCTTGGGAGCACCGGGGAGCTGTTTTTT.